One and the same sample provided the 9 T cell receptor beta chains below, sequenced in a study of T-cell memory formation after mild COVID-19 (dated by TCRdb to about 2021). The library was produced with 5' RACE. Sequenced using an Illumina NovaSeq 6000. The raw public data were reprocessed by TCRdb itself: fastp quality trimming at Q25, MiXCR clonotype calling, in-frame beta chains only. One record per CDR3 amino acid sequence lists the most common genes and DNA. This sample holds approximately 340,000 distinct CDR3 sequences; around 13% were observed only once. The ten top clones hold 20% to 25% of the sample. The sequenced sample was PBMCs or a T cell subset sorted from them (not recorded which). The receptors shown here come from a man younger than 35 who had mild COVID-19 (a few samples of this study predate the infection). The sample titles of this study are shuffled in the database, so cell type and time point are left out; the donor was told from shared clones.

This sequence joins TRBV6-2 or TRBV6-3 and TRBJ2-7; 8 bases are a match to TRBD2. The junction had 6 bases not matched to a gene; V was cut back by 5 bases and J by 3 bases. This CDR3 spans 14 amino acids. Germline V gene lookup returns CDR1 MNHEY and CDR2 SVGEGT. As DNA, the CDR3 is TGTGCCAGCAGTCCGAGAGCGGGAGACTACGAGCAGTACGTC. It specifies CASSPRAGDYEQYV.

The sample holds many counts of this clonotype. CDR3 protein: CASSPRGRETQYF. The CDR3 region has the DNA TGTGCCAGCAGCCCCAGGGGGAGAGAGACCCAGTACTTC. This chain links TRBV7-2 with TRBJ2-5, with 7 bases lining up with TRBD1. This CDR3 has 13 residues. Germline CDR1 reads SGHTA; CDR2 reads FQGNSA. V shed 5 bases, J shed 4 bases, and the junction held 4 bases outside the gene matches.

This chain connects TRBV29-1 to TRBJ2-2; unclear D gene. With 6 bases removed from V and 4 bases from J, the gap between germline ends came to 9 bases. The germline V gene has CDR1 SQVTM and CDR2 ANQGSEA. The CDR3 is 12 residues long. The DNA for the CDR3 is TGCAGCGTCACAACCGGCACCGGGGAGCTGTTTTTT. It translates to CSVTTGTGELFF.

The chain carries TRBV5-1 and TRBJ2-7; 8 bases are a match to TRBD2. The ends lost 2 bases at V and 0 bases at J; junction bases unmatched: 1. This CDR3 region has 14 residues. Germline V lookup: CDR1 SGHRS, CDR2 YFSETQ. CDR3 amino acids: CASSLLAASYEQYF. The CDR3 DNA is TGCGCCAGCAGCTTACTAGCGGCCTCCTACGAGCAGTACTTC.

This clonotype appeared once. One end of the junction varies from germline; a read error may be responsible. This chain connects TRBV19 to TRBJ1-5, with 10 positions matching TRBD1. CDR3 length equals 15 residues. CDR1 LNHDA and CDR2 SQIVND come from the germline V gene (reference sequence). Here the CDR3 DNA reads TGTTCCAGTAGTATTCTGGGACAGGGGAATCAGCCCCAGCATTTT. This codes for CSSSILGQGNQPQHF.

This clonotype was counted ten times or more. This chain links TRBV5-1 with TRBJ1-6; weak D call: TRBD1 (6 bases). From germline, CDR1 is SGHRS and CDR2 YFSETQ. The CDR3 is made up of 13 amino acids. The V gene lost 4 bases and the J gene lost 6 bases, with 8 bases spanning the gap. The CDR3 nucleotides read TGCGCCAGCAGCAACAGGGCTAATTCACCCCTCCACTTT. Translation gives CASSNRANSPLHF.

V usage is TRBV9 and J usage is TRBJ2-7; D call uncertain. The CDR3 is 14 amino acids. Germline loops: CDR1 SGDLS, CDR2 YYNGEE. V gave up 1 base and J gave up 2 bases, with 10 bases separating them. This CDR3 is CASSVTPDTYEQYF. CDR3 coding DNA: TGTGCCAGCAGCGTAACACCAGATACCTACGAGCAGTACTTC.

The chain combines TRBV18 with TRBJ2-1; D uncertain. Germline loops: CDR1 KGHSH, CDR2 LQKENI. Trimming took off 3 bases at V and 8 bases at J, with 20 bases between the two ends. The CDR3 totals 16 residues. CDR3 in DNA: TGTGCCAGCTCACCGTTGTACTCAGGTGCAGAACATGAGCAGTTCTTC. It encodes CASSPLYSGAEHEQFF.

Only a few counts were recorded for this clonotype. The chain has TRBV4-3 and TRBJ1-4; TRBD1 matches at 8 bases. V lost 6 bases, J lost 6 bases, and 9 bases stayed unmatched. The V gene's germline CDR1 is LGHNA and CDR2 YSLEER. The CDR3 covers 15 residues. The CDR3 region is CASRPRDRMYEKLFF. Here the CDR3 DNA reads TGCGCCAGCAGACCCCGGGACAGGATGTATGAAAAACTGTTTTTT.